This is a list of T cell receptor beta chains from one sample in a study of T cell changes during pregnancy in multiple sclerosis. Profiled with immunoSEQ multiplex PCR; TCRdb holds only in-frame clones, not every one. The table includes around 30,000 clones, around 94% detected once. Specimen: CD8+ T cells from peripheral blood mononuclear cells, collected before pregnancy. Receptors were obtained from a female donor with multiple sclerosis, enrolled in a pregnancy study. The CDR3 runs from the conserved cysteine through the conserved F or W. D genes are given only for firm matches. Not all rows give a size; the values are once, few, many and, for expanded clones, a class.

cdr3_nt: TGTGCCAGCAGCTTAGGACTAGCGCCCGGGGAGCTGTTTTTT
cdr3_aa: CASSLGLAPGELFF
j_call: TRBJ2-2
d_call: TRBD2
v_call: TRBV13
clone_size: once

cdr3_nt: TGCAGCGTGTTGACAGGGGGTATCTACGAGCAGTACTTC
cdr3_aa: CSVLTGGIYEQYF
j_call: TRBJ2-7
d_call: TRBD1
v_call: TRBV29-1
clone_size: once

cdr3_nt: TGTGCCAGTAGCCCTCGGGGGGTATCCTATGGCTACACCTTC
cdr3_aa: CASSPRGVSYGYTF
j_call: TRBJ1-2
d_call: .
v_call: TRBV19
clone_size: .

cdr3_nt: TGTGCCAGCAGACCTGGACAGCTGATGAACACTGAAGCTTTCTTT
cdr3_aa: CASRPGQLMNTEAFF
j_call: TRBJ1-1
d_call: .
v_call: TRBV6-6
clone_size: .

cdr3_nt: TGTGCCAGCTCACCACTTCGGCCTAGCGGGAGGGTAACAGATACGCAGTATTTT
cdr3_aa: CASSPLRPSGRVTDTQYF
j_call: TRBJ2-3
d_call: TRBD2
v_call: TRBV18
clone_size: .

cdr3_nt: TGTGCCAGCAGTGACTTCGAGGAGGCTTTCTTT
cdr3_aa: CASSDFEEAFF
j_call: TRBJ1-1
d_call: .
v_call: TRBV6-1
clone_size: .

cdr3_nt: TGTGCCAGCAGTGAGGGGGCTACCTACAATGAGCAGTTCTTC
cdr3_aa: CASSEGATYNEQFF
j_call: TRBJ2-1
d_call: TRBD1
v_call: TRBV27
clone_size: .

cdr3_nt: TGTGCCAGCAGCCCGCTAGCGGGGTTGGCAGATACGCAGTATTTT
cdr3_aa: CASSPLAGLADTQYF
j_call: TRBJ2-3
d_call: TRBD2
v_call: TRBV7-6
clone_size: .

cdr3_nt: TGTGCCAGCAGCTTGGCCGGGGGGAGCTCCTACAATGAGCAGTTCTTC
cdr3_aa: CASSLAGGSSYNEQFF
j_call: TRBJ2-1
d_call: TRBD2
v_call: TRBV5-4
clone_size: .

cdr3_nt: TGTGCCAGCAGCCAAGAACCCCGAGGACAAGAGACCCAGTACTTC
cdr3_aa: CASSQEPRGQETQYF
j_call: TRBJ2-5
d_call: .
v_call: TRBV14
clone_size: .

cdr3_nt: TGTGCCCGGGGGGCGCCCAGAGACACCGGGGAGCTGTTTTTT
cdr3_aa: CARGAPRDTGELFF
j_call: TRBJ2-2
d_call: .
v_call: TRBV30
clone_size: .

cdr3_nt: TGTGCCTGGGGACAGGGAAGTGTCACTGAAGCTTTCTTT
cdr3_aa: CAWGQGSVTEAFF
j_call: TRBJ1-1
d_call: TRBD1
v_call: TRBV30
clone_size: .

cdr3_nt: TGTGCCAGCAGCTTGGTACTAGCGGGCGCGTACGAGCAGTACTTC
cdr3_aa: CASSLVLAGAYEQYF
j_call: TRBJ2-7
d_call: TRBD2
v_call: TRBV7-8
clone_size: .

cdr3_nt: TGTGCCAGCAGCTCAGAATCACAGGGTAGGACGCAGTATTTT
cdr3_aa: CASSSESQGRTQYF
j_call: TRBJ2-3
d_call: .
v_call: TRBV7-9
clone_size: .

cdr3_nt: TGTGCCAGCAGCCAAGATCTCCGGGGATTCAGCTCCTACAATGAGCAGTTCTTC
cdr3_aa: CASSQDLRGFSSYNEQFF
j_call: TRBJ2-1
d_call: .
v_call: TRBV4-2
clone_size: .

cdr3_nt: TGTGCCAGCAGCTTGGGGGGAGTTGGGATTTCACCCCTCCACTTT
cdr3_aa: CASSLGGVGISPLHF
j_call: TRBJ1-6
d_call: .
v_call: TRBV5-4
clone_size: .

cdr3_nt: TGTGCCAGTAGCACGAAAATGAGCCAGGTTGGCTACACCTTC
cdr3_aa: CASSTKMSQVGYTF
j_call: TRBJ1-2
d_call: .
v_call: TRBV19
clone_size: .

cdr3_nt: TGTGCCAGCAGCCCATACGGGGATGGCAAAAACATTCAGTACTTC
cdr3_aa: CASSPYGDGKNIQYF
j_call: TRBJ2-4
d_call: .
v_call: TRBV7-6
clone_size: .

cdr3_nt: TGCGCCAGCAGCTGGCGGACAGAGAGCACAGATACGCAGTATTTT
cdr3_aa: CASSWRTESTDTQYF
j_call: TRBJ2-3
d_call: .
v_call: TRBV5-1
clone_size: .

cdr3_nt: TGTGCCAGCAGTTTCCTAGCGGGGGCGCGAGATACGCAGTATTTT
cdr3_aa: CASSFLAGARDTQYF
j_call: TRBJ2-3
d_call: TRBD2
v_call: TRBV27
clone_size: .

cdr3_nt: TGTGCCAGCAGCTCCGGCCCCGAGAACAGGGTGGACAATGAGCAGTTCTTC
cdr3_aa: CASSSGPENRVDNEQFF
j_call: TRBJ2-1
d_call: .
v_call: TRBV11-3
clone_size: .

cdr3_nt: TGTGCCAGCACCAGGGGGTACAATGAGCAGTTCTTC
cdr3_aa: CASTRGYNEQFF
j_call: TRBJ2-1
d_call: TRBD1
v_call: TRBV2
clone_size: .

cdr3_nt: TGCGCCAGCAGCCTTCAGCCGGAGGTAGCAGCCTATGGCTACACCTTC
cdr3_aa: CASSLQPEVAAYGYTF
j_call: TRBJ1-2
d_call: .
v_call: TRBV4-1
clone_size: few

cdr3_nt: TGTGCCAGCAGCCTTGGGGGGTATAGCAATCAGCCCCAGCATTTT
cdr3_aa: CASSLGGYSNQPQHF
j_call: TRBJ1-5
d_call: .
v_call: TRBV6-1
clone_size: .

cdr3_nt: TGCGCCAGCAGCGGCAATCGGGGATCGTCCTACGAGCAGTACTTC
cdr3_aa: CASSGNRGSSYEQYF
j_call: TRBJ2-7
d_call: .
v_call: TRBV4-1
clone_size: .

cdr3_nt: TGTGCCTGGAGTGCCGCGCTGAAGGAGCAGTTCTTC
cdr3_aa: CAWSAALKEQFF
j_call: TRBJ2-1
d_call: .
v_call: TRBV30
clone_size: .

cdr3_nt: TGTGCCAGCAGCCAACTTCAAGGGGGCGAGCTAGATACGCAGTATTTT
cdr3_aa: CASSQLQGGELDTQYF
j_call: TRBJ2-3
d_call: TRBD1
v_call: TRBV14
clone_size: .